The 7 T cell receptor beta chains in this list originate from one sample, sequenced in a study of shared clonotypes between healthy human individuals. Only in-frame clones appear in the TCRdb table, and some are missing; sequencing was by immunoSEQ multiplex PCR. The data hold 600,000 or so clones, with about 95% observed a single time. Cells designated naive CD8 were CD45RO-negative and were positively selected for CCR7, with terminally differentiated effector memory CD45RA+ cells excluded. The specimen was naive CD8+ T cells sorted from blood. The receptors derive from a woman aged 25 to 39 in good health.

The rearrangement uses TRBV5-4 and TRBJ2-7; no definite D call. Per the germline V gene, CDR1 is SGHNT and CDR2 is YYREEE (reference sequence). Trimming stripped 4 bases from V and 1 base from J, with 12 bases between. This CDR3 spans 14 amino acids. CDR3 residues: CASSQSQASYEQYF. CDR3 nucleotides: TGTGCCAGCAGCCAATCCCAGGCATCCTACGAGCAGTACTTC.

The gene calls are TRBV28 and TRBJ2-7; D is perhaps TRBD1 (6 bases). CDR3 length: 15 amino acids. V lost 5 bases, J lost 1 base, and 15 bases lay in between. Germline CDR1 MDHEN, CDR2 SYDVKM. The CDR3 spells CASSRDIPPSYEQYF. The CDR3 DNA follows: TGTGCCAGCAGTCGGGACATCCCTCCGTCCTACGAGCAGTACTTC.

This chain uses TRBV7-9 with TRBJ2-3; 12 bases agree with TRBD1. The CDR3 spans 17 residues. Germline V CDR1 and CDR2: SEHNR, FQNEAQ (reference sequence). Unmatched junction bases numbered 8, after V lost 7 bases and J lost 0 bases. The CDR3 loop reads CASIGTGGIDSTDTQYF. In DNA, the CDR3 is TGTGCCAGCATCGGGACAGGGGGCATTGATAGCACAGATACGCAGTATTTT.

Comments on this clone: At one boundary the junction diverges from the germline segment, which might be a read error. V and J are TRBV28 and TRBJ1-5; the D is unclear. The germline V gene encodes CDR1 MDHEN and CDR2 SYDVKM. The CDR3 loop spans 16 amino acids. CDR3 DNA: TGTGCCAGCGGTTTTCTGTTCGGTTTTAGCAATCAGCCCCAGCATTTT. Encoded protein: CASGFLFGFSNQPQHF.

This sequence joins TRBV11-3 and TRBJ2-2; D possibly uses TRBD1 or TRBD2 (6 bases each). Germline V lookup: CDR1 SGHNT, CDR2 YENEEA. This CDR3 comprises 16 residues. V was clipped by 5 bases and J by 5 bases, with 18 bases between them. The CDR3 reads CASSTGGRVTTGELFF. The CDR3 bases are TGTGCCAGCAGCACCGGGGGCAGGGTAACGACCGGGGAGCTGTTTTTT. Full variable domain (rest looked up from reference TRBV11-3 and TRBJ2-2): EAGVVQSPRYKIIEKKQPVAFWCNPISGHNTLYWYLQNLGQGPELLIRYENEEAVDDSQLPKDRFSAERLKGVDSTLKIQPAELGDSAVYLCASSTGGRVTTGELFFGEGSRLTVL.

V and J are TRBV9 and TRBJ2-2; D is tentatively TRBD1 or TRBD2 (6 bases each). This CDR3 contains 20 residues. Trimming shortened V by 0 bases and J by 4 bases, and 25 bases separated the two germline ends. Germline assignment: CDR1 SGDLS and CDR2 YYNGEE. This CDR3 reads CASSVEGGSIVVPFTGELFF. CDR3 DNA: TGTGCCAGCAGCGTAGAGGGGGGATCTATAGTCGTCCCCTTCACCGGGGAGCTGTTTTTT.

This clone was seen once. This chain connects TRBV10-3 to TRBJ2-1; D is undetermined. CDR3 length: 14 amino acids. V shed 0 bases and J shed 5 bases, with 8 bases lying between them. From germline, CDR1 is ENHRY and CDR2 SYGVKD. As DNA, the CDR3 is TGTGCCATCAGTGAGTCGGCCGGTAACAATGAGCAGTTCTTC. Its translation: CAISESAGNNEQFF.